One and the same sample provided the 31 T cell receptor beta chains below, sequenced in a study of blood T cell repertoires in COVID-19. The method was immunoSEQ multiplex PCR; TCRdb's version includes in-frame clones alone and lacks a portion of them. The table shows over 85,000 clones, with around 80% occurring only once. The sample comprised peripheral blood. All receptors derive from an elderly woman with acute or convalescent COVID-19.

J is TRBJ1-2 and V is TRBV29-1; possibly TRBD1 for D (5 bases). Germline lookup yields CDR1 SQVTM and CDR2 ANQGSEA. V gave up 0 bases and J gave up 6 bases, with 8 bases separating them. The CDR3 covers 12 residues. CDR3 region: CSVEESGDGYTF. The CDR3 DNA reads TGCAGCGTTGAAGAGTCGGGGGATGGCTACACCTTC.

The V gene is TRBV19, the J gene TRBJ2-3, with a possible D match to TRBD2 (6 bases). Germline V gene sequence: CDR1 LNHDA, CDR2 SQIVND (reference sequence). The CDR3 totals 15 residues. V gave up 5 bases and J gave up 0 bases, with 12 bases separating them. CDR3 nucleotides: TGTGCCAGTAGTCTTTCCGGGACTAGCACAGATACGCAGTATTTT. Residues: CASSLSGTSTDTQYF. Full variable domain (missing parts from reference TRBV19 and TRBJ2-3): DGGITQSPKYLFRKEGQNVTLSCEQNLNHDAMYWYRQDPGQGLRLIYYSQIVNDFQKGDIAEGYSVSREKKESFPLTVTSAQKNPTAFYLCASSLSGTSTDTQYFGPGTRLTVL.

This clone has only one observation. CDR3 loop: CASGNRDRGGYTF. The DNA of the CDR3 is TGCGCCAGCGGCAACAGGGACCGGGGTGGCTACACCTTC. The chain joins TRBV10-2 to TRBJ1-2, with D possibly matching TRBD1 (6 bases). Trimming removed 8 bases at V and 7 bases at J, with 17 bases between. From germline, CDR1 is WSHSY and CDR2 SAAADI. This CDR3 region has 13 residues.

The rearrangement links TRBV7-2 to TRBJ2-3, with 11 bases lining up with TRBD1. V shed 11 bases and J 0 bases; nucleotides not matched to a gene: 4. Germline V lookup: CDR1 SGHTA, CDR2 FQGNSA. This CDR3 region has 14 residues. CDR3 residues: CAGDRGVSTDTQYF. In DNA form, the CDR3 reads TGTGCCGGGGACAGGGGGGTTAGCACAGATACGCAGTATTTT.

The chain carries TRBV11-3 and TRBJ2-7; 8 bases fit TRBD1. CDR3 length: 14 amino acids. The V gene end was trimmed by 1 base and the J gene end by 5 bases; junction bases not matched to a gene: 4. CDR1 is SGHNT and CDR2 is YENEEA in the germline V gene. The CDR3 region is CASSLGTGSNEQYF. The CDR3 coding sequence is TGTGCCAGCAGCTTAGGGACAGGGTCCAACGAGCAGTACTTC. The full variable domain, rest sourced from reference TRBV11-3 and TRBJ2-7, is EAGVVQSPRYKIIEKKQPVAFWCNPISGHNTLYWYLQNLGQGPELLIRYENEEAVDDSQLPKDRFSAERLKGVDSTLKIQPAELGDSAVYLCASSLGTGSNEQYFGPGTRLTVT.

This clone appeared a few times. V usage is TRBV5-1 and J usage is TRBJ2-1, with a possible D match to TRBD2 (6 bases). The CDR3 spans 15 residues. Trimming stripped 2 bases from V and 6 bases from J, with 15 bases between. Germline assignment: CDR1 SGHRS and CDR2 YFSETQ. CDR3 region: CASSFGTFEANEQFF. For the CDR3, the DNA is TGCGCCAGCAGCTTCGGGACTTTTGAGGCCAATGAGCAGTTCTTC.

The chain employs TRBV3-1 (or the pseudogene TRBV3-2) and TRBJ2-1; 8 bases are a match to TRBD2. V was clipped by 6 bases and J by 5 bases; unmatched bases: 9. Germline V gene lookup returns CDR1 LGHDT and CDR2 YNNKEL (reference sequence). This CDR3 is 15 amino acids long. CDR3 sequence (DNA): TGTGCCAGCAGTAGGACGGGACTAGTTAACAATGAGCAGTTCTTC. Translation gives CASSRTGLVNNEQFF.

Written as DNA, the CDR3 is TGTGCCAGCAGGCGGGGGGGGCTCTACGAGCAGTACTTC. It is translated as CASRRGGLYEQYF. This chain joins TRBV12-3 or TRBV12-4 and TRBJ2-7; TRBD2 matches 9 bases. The V and J ends lost 6 bases and 3 bases, in that order; junction bases with no gene match: 3. The length of the CDR3 is 13 residues.

This clone was recorded only once. The J gene is TRBJ1-4, the V gene TRBV28; TRBD1 might be the D (5 bases). The ends were cut back, 3 bases at V and 7 bases at J, with 15 bases in the middle. The CDR3 is 15 amino acids. Germline CDR1 is MDHEN and CDR2 is SYDVKM. CDR3 region: CASSLGGEGGEKLFF. The CDR3 DNA sequence: TGTGCCAGCAGTTTGGGGGGGGAGGGTGGTGAAAAACTGTTTTTT.

The V gene is TRBV3-1 (or the pseudogene TRBV3-2), the J gene TRBJ2-4; no definite D call. CDR3 size: 15 residues. The V gene lost 1 base and the J gene lost 5 bases, with 12 bases spanning the gap. CDR1 and CDR2 (germline): LGHDT, YNNKEL (reference sequence). CDR3 bases: TGTGCCAGCAGCCAAGTCAGGTTATCCCAAAACATTCAGTACTTC. Protein product: CASSQVRLSQNIQYF.

V and J are TRBV5-4 and TRBJ1-1; TRBD1 matches at 7 bases. CDR3 size: 14 residues. V lost 3 bases to trimming and J lost 5 bases; unmatched junction nucleotides: 7. Germline V lookup: CDR1 SGHNT, CDR2 YYREEE (reference sequence). The CDR3 nucleotides are TGTGCCAGCAGCTGGAAGACAGGGATGACTGAAGCTTTCTTT. Translation: CASSWKTGMTEAFF.

The chain joins TRBV7-6 to TRBJ2-5, with 8 bases fitting TRBD2. This CDR3 region has 14 residues. The germline V gene has CDR1 SGHVS and CDR2 FNYEAQ. V lost 5 bases, J lost 2 bases, and 4 bases stayed unmatched. This chain's CDR3 is CASSQGGGQETQYF. For the CDR3, the DNA is TGTGCCAGCAGCCAAGGCGGGGGGCAAGAGACCCAGTACTTC.

This rearrangement joins TRBV19 to TRBJ1-1; no clear D gene. This CDR3 region has 14 residues. Germline CDR1 is LNHDA and CDR2 is SQIVND (reference sequence). V shed 7 bases and J shed 5 bases, with 17 bases lying between them. In DNA, the CDR3 is TGTGCCAGTACCCCCCGAGACTTTTTTACTGAAGCTTTCTTT. Translated: CASTPRDFFTEAFF.

This chain uses TRBV2 with TRBJ2-3; D remains unclear. Trimming took 1 base from V and 0 from J, leaving 11 bases between them. The CDR3 contains 16 residues. The germline V gene has CDR1 SNHLY and CDR2 FYNNEI. The CDR3 sequence is CASSEEAGSSTDTQYF. DNA for the CDR3: TGTGCCAGCAGTGAAGAGGCCGGGTCTAGCACAGATACGCAGTATTTT. Combining the CDR3 with reference TRBV2 and TRBJ2-3 gives the whole variable domain EPEVTQTPSHQVTQMGQEVILRCVPISNHLYFYWYRQILGQKVEFLVSFYNNEISEKSEIFDDQFSVERPDGSNFTLKIRSTKLEDSAMYFCASSEEAGSSTDTQYFGPGTRLTVL.

The gene calls are TRBV2 and TRBJ1-5; D unresolved. This CDR3 has 14 amino acids. Per the germline V gene, CDR1 is SNHLY and CDR2 is FYNNEI. The V end was cut by 6 bases, the J end by 3 bases, with 12 bases between. The CDR3 coding sequence is TGTGCCAGCAGCGCCGGAAACTACAATCAGCCCCAGCATTTT. This translates into CASSAGNYNQPQHF.

The chain carries TRBV24-1 and TRBJ2-7, with 7 nucleotides matching TRBD1. Germline V gene lookup returns CDR1 KGHDR and CDR2 SFDVKD. The CDR3 sequence is 18 residues long. J was trimmed by 2 bases and V by 3 bases; bases with no gene match: 15. CDR3 bases: TGTGCCACCAGTGATCCCGGCTTGGAAGTCGACAGGGCCTACGAGCAGTACTTC. This codes for CATSDPGLEVDRAYEQYF.

The genes are TRBV5-1 and TRBJ2-2; TRBD1 agrees at 8 bases. The CDR3 sequence is 15 residues long. The germline V gene has CDR1 SGHRS and CDR2 YFSETQ. Germline trimming cut 4 bases from V and 4 bases from J; bases unmatched to any gene: 6. CDR3 DNA: TGCGCCAGCAGCCTCCAGACAGGGGCCACCGGGGAGCTGTTTTTT. It yields the protein CASSLQTGATGELFF.

The chain links TRBV27 to TRBJ2-5; 7 positions agree with TRBD1. J gave up 5 bases and V 6 bases, and 9 bases lay outside the gene matches. The CDR3 runs to 14 residues. Germline CDR1 MNHEY, CDR2 SMNVEV (reference sequence). CDR3 protein: CASSPAGQAETQYF. In DNA, the CDR3 is TGTGCCAGCAGCCCAGCTGGACAGGCCGAGACCCAGTACTTC.

This clone appeared a few times. V and J are TRBV9 and TRBJ1-1; no firm D call. The CDR3 runs to 13 residues. Per the germline V gene, CDR1 is SGDLS and CDR2 is YYNGEE. Trimming removed 0 bases from V and 7 bases from J, with 10 bases in between. CDR3 sequence reads: CASSVDPGYEAFF. For the CDR3, the DNA is TGTGCCAGCAGCGTAGATCCAGGTTATGAAGCTTTCTTT.

CDR3 coding DNA: TGTGCCATCAGGGGGGGACAGCGGAACACTGAAGCTTTCTTT. Protein: CAIRGGQRNTEAFF. The chain couples TRBV10-3 to TRBJ1-1; 7 bases match TRBD1. The CDR3 is made up of 14 amino acids. Germline CDR1 is ENHRY and CDR2 is SYGVKD. With V trimmed by 6 bases and J by 1 base, 5 bases remained unmatched.

The chain combines TRBV2 with TRBJ2-3, with 10 bases that match TRBD2. CDR1 SNHLY and CDR2 FYNNEI come from the germline V gene. The J segment lost 0 bases and the V segment lost 5 bases, leaving 2 bases of the junction unmatched. The CDR3 is 15 residues long. The CDR3 nucleotides are TGTGCCAGCAGTCGGACTAGCGGTAGCACAGATACGCAGTATTTT. Residues: CASSRTSGSTDTQYF.

This chain links TRBV5-6 with TRBJ1-2, with D unclear. The CDR3 covers 14 residues. Germline CDR1 SGHDT, CDR2 YYEEEE. V was pared by 6 bases and J by 8 bases, with 20 bases between. DNA for the CDR3: TGTGCCAGCACCTGGAGAGGGCGGTTAGGCGGCTACACCTTC. Amino acids: CASTWRGRLGGYTF.

V and J are TRBV6-5 and TRBJ2-7, with TRBD1 matching over 8 bases. Germline loops: CDR1 MNHEY, CDR2 SVGAGI. V lost 10 bases to trimming and J lost 7 bases; unmatched junction nucleotides: 9. There are 12 residues in the CDR3. The CDR3: CATGTGTGEQYF. CDR3 DNA sequence: TGTGCCACCGGGACAGGAACGGGGGAGCAGTACTTC.

V is TRBV2 and J is TRBJ2-5, with D possibly matching TRBD2 (6 bases). V lost 2 bases and J 5 bases, leaving 15 bases between the germline ends. From germline, CDR1 is SNHLY and CDR2 FYNNEI. This CDR3 has 15 amino acids. The CDR3 here is CASSEPGGLRETQYF. CDR3 sequence (DNA): TGTGCCAGCAGTGAACCCGGGGGACTCCGGGAGACCCAGTACTTC.

The gene calls are TRBV14 and TRBJ2-3; D may be TRBD1 (5 bases). Germline-derived CDR1 and CDR2 are SGHDN and FVKESK. Trimming took off 1 base at V and 5 bases at J, with 13 bases between the two ends. The CDR3 extends over 15 amino acids. The CDR3 DNA reads TGTGCCAGCAGCCAAGTACAGGCAAGTGGAGATACGCAGTATTTT. It specifies CASSQVQASGDTQYF.

CDR3 sequence: CASSNPAGMNTEAFF. The CDR3, as DNA: TGTGCCAGCAGTAACCCCGCAGGGATGAACACTGAAGCTTTCTTT. The chain carries TRBV6-2 or TRBV6-3 and TRBJ1-1, with D possibly TRBD1 on 5 matching bases. Germline V gene data show CDR1 as MNHEY and CDR2 as SVGEGT. The CDR3 length is 15 residues. Trimming cost V 5 bases and J 0 bases, with 13 bases left between them.

This clone was seen a few times. This CDR3 is CASSPPFVSYGYTF. CDR3 in DNA: TGTGCCAGCTCACCACCGTTCGTGTCTTATGGCTACACCTTC. This chain connects TRBV18 to TRBJ1-2; D is unclear. V lost 0 bases and J 5 bases, leaving 10 bases between the germline ends. The CDR3 covers 14 residues. Germline loops: CDR1 KGHSH, CDR2 LQKENI.

V usage is TRBV9 and J usage is TRBJ2-1; 8 positions match TRBD2. Per germline, CDR1 SGDLS and CDR2 YYNGEE. This CDR3 has 15 amino acids. Trimming at V came to 0 bases and at J to 4 bases, leaving 3 bases not matched to a gene. The CDR3 region is CASSVDGTRYNEQFF. The CDR3 nucleotides read TGTGCCAGCAGCGTAGACGGGACTAGATACAATGAGCAGTTCTTC.

V gene TRBV10-1 combines with J gene TRBJ2-3; TRBD2 matches 10 bases. There are 16 residues in the CDR3. The V segment lost 4 bases and the J segment 4 bases; nucleotides outside the gene matches: 8. Germline V lookup: CDR1 WNHNN, CDR2 SYGVQD (reference sequence). CDR3 nucleotides: TGCGCCAGCAGTGGAAGCGGGAGGGGGCACCCAGATACGCAGTATTTT. It specifies CASSGSGRGHPDTQYF.

V usage is TRBV12-3 or TRBV12-4 and J usage is TRBJ2-7, with a weak D call TRBD1 (5 bases). The CDR3 spans 13 residues. Trimming left V 10 bases short and J 3 bases short, with 16 bases between. The CDR3 DNA follows: TGTGCCACCCGCCCCCAGGGTGGCTACGAGCAGTACTTC. It yields the protein CATRPQGGYEQYF.

The chain couples TRBV19 to TRBJ2-2; the D gene is possibly TRBD2 (5 bases). V shed 3 bases and J shed 2 bases, with 10 bases lying between them. Germline values: CDR1 LNHDA, CDR2 SQIVND (reference sequence). There are 15 residues in the CDR3. The CDR3 loop is CASSMLSGNTGELFF. The DNA of the CDR3 is TGTGCCAGTAGTATGTTATCGGGAAACACCGGGGAGCTGTTTTTT. Full variable domain (rest looked up from reference TRBV19 and TRBJ2-2): DGGITQSPKYLFRKEGQNVTLSCEQNLNHDAMYWYRQDPGQGLRLIYYSQIVNDFQKGDIAEGYSVSREKKESFPLTVTSAQKNPTAFYLCASSMLSGNTGELFFGEGSRLTVL.